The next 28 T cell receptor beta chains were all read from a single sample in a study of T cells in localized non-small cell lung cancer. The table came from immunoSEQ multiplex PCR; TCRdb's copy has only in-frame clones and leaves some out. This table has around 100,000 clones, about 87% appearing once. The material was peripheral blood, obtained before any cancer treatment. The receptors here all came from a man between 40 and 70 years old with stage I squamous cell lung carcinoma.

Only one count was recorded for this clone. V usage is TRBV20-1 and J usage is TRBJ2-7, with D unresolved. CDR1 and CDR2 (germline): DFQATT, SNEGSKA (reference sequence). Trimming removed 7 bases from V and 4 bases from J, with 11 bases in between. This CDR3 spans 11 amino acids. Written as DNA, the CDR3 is TGCAGTGTCGAGAGAAGATACGAGCAGTACTTC. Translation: CSVERRYEQYF.

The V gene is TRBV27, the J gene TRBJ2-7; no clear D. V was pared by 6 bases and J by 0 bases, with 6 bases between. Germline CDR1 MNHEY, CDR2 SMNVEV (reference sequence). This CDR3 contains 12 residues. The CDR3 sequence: CASRSSSYEQYF. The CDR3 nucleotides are TGTGCCAGCAGGAGTAGCTCCTACGAGCAGTACTTC.

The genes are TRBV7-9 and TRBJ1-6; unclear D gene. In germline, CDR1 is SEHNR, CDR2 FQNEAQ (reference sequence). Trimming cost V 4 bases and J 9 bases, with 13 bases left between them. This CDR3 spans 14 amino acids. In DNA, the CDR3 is TGTGCCAGCAGCTCCACCCAAATCGGTTCACCCCTCCACTTT. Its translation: CASSSTQIGSPLHF.

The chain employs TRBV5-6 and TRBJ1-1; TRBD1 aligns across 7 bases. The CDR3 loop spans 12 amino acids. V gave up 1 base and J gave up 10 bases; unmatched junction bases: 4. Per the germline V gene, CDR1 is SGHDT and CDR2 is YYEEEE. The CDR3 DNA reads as TGTGCCAGCAGCTTGCCCCAGGGGGGAGCTTTCTTT. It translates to CASSLPQGGAFF.

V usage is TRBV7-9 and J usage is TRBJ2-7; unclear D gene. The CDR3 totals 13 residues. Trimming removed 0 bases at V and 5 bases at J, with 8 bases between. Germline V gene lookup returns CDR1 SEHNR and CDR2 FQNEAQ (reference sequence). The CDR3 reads CASSLAPGHEQYF. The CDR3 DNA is TGTGCCAGCAGCTTAGCGCCTGGCCACGAGCAGTACTTC.

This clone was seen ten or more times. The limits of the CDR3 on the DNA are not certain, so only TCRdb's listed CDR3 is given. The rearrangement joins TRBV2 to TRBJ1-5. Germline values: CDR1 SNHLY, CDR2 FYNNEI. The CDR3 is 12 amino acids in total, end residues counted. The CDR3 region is CASSLSGPPQHF.

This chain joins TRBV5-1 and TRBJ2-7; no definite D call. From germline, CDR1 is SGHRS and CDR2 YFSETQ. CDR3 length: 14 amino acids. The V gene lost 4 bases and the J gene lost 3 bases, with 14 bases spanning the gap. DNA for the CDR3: TGCGCCAGCAGCATTGGGCAGTTTGGCTACGAGCAGTACTTC. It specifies CASSIGQFGYEQYF. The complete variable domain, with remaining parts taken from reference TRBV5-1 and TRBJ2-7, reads KAGVTQTPRYLIKTRGQQVTLSCSPISGHRSVSWYQQTPGQGLQFLFEYFSETQRNKGNFPGRFSGRQFSNSRSEMNVSTLELGDSALYLCASSIGQFGYEQYFGPGTRLTVT.

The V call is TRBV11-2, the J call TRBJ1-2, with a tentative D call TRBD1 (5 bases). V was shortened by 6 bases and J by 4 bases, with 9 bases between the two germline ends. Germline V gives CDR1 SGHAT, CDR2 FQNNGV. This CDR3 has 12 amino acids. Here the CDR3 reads CASRRGSYGYTF. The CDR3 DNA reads TGTGCCAGCAGAAGGGGCTCCTATGGCTACACCTTC.

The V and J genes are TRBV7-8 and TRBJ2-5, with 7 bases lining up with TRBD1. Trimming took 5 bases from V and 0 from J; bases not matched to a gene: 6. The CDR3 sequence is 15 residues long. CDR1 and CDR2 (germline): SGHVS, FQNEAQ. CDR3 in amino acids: CASSGTEGYQETQYF. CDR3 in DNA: TGTGCCAGCAGCGGGACAGAAGGGTACCAAGAGACCCAGTACTTC.

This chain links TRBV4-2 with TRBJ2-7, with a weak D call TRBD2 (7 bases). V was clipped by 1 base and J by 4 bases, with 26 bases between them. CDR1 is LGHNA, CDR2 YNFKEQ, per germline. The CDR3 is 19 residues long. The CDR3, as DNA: TGTGCCAGCAGCCAAGGAGACGGGGGGCCCGGGCTTTCCTCGTACGAGCAGTACTTC. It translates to CASSQGDGGPGLSSYEQYF.

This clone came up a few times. The CDR3 nucleotides are TGCGCCAGCAGCCCGACGGGACAGGTAAACACTGAAGCTTTCTTT. As protein: CASSPTGQVNTEAFF. The chain has TRBV5-1 and TRBJ1-1; 8 bases fit TRBD1. J gave up 2 bases and V 4 bases, and 7 bases lay outside the gene matches. Germline-derived CDR1 and CDR2 are SGHRS and YFSETQ. The CDR3 covers 15 residues. Looking up the rest from reference TRBV5-1 and TRBJ1-1 gives the full variable domain: KAGVTQTPRYLIKTRGQQVTLSCSPISGHRSVSWYQQTPGQGLQFLFEYFSETQRNKGNFPGRFSGRQFSNSRSEMNVSTLELGDSALYLCASSPTGQVNTEAFFGQGTRLTVV.

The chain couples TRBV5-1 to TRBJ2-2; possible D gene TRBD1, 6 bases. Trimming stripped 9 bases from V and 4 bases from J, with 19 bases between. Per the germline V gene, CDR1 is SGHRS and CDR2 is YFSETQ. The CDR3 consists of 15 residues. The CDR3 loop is CATSSRDTSTGELFF. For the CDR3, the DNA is TGCGCCACTTCTTCTCGGGACACGTCCACCGGGGAGCTGTTTTTT.

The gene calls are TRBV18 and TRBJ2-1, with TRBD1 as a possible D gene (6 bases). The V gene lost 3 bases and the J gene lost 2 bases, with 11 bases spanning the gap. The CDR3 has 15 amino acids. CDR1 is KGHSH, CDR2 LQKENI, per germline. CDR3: CASSPSGTTYNEQFF. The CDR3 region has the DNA TGTGCCAGCTCACCCTCCGGGACAACCTACAATGAGCAGTTCTTC.

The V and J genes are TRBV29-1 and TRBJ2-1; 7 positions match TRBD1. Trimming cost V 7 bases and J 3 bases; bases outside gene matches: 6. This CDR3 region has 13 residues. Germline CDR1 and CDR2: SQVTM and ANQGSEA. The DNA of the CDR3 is TGCAGCGCCGAGAGGGACAGCTACAATGAGCAGTTCTTC. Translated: CSAERDSYNEQFF.

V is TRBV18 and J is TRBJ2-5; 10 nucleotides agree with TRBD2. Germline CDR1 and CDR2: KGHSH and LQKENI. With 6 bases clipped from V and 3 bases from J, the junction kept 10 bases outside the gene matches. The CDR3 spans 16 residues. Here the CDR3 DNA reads TGTGCCAGCTCCGACCTCCGGCTAGCGGGGGAAGAGACCCAGTACTTC. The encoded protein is CASSDLRLAGEETQYF.

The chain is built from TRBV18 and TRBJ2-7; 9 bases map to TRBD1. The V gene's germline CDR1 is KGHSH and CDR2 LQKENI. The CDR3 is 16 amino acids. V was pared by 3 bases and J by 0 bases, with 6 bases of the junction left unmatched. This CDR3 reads CASSPSGTGPSYEQYF. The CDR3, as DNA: TGTGCCAGCTCACCTTCCGGGACAGGGCCCTCCTACGAGCAGTACTTC.

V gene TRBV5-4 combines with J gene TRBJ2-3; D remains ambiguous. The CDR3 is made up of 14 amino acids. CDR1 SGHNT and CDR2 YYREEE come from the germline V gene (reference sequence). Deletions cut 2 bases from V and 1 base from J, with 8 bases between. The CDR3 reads CASSFYAGTDTQYF. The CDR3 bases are TGTGCCAGCAGCTTTTACGCCGGCACAGATACGCAGTATTTT.

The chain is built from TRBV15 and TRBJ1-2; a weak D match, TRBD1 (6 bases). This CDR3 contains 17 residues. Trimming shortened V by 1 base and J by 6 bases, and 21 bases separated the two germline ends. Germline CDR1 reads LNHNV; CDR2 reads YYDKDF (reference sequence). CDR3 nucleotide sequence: TGTGCCACCAGCAGAGGCGGAGGGGGGGCTGGACCCCATGGCTACACCTTC. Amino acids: CATSRGGGGAGPHGYTF.

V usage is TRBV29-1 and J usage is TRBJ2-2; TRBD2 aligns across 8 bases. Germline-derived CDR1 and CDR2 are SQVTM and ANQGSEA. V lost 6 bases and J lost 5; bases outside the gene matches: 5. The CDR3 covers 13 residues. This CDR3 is CSVAGGGTGELFF. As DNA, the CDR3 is TGCAGCGTCGCCGGGGGGGGGACCGGGGAGCTGTTTTTT.

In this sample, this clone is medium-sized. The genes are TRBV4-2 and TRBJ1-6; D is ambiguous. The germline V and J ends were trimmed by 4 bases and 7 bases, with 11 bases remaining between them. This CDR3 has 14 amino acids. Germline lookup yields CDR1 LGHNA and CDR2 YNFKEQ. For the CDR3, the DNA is TGTGCCAGCAGCCCGGACGGTGAAAATTCACCCCTCCACTTT. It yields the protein CASSPDGENSPLHF.

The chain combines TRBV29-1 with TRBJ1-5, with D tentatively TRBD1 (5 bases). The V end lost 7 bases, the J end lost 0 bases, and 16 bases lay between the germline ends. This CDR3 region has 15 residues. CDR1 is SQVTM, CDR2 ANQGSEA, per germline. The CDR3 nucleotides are TGCAGCGCCACACCAGGGACGGATAGCAATCAGCCCCAGCATTTT. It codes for CSATPGTDSNQPQHF. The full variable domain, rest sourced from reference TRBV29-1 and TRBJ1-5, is SAVISQKPSRDICQRGTSLTIQCQVDSQVTMMFWYRQQPGQSLTLIATANQGSEATYESGFVIDKFPISRPNLTFSTLTVSNMSPEDSSIYLCSATPGTDSNQPQHFGDGTRLSIL.

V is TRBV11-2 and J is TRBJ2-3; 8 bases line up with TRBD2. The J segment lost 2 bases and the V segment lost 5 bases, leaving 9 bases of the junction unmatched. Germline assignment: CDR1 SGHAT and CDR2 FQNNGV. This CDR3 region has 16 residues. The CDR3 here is CASSLSPGGHTDTQYF. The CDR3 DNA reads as TGTGCCAGCAGCCTCTCTCCGGGGGGGCACACAGATACGCAGTATTTT. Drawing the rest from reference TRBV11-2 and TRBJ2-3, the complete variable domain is EAGVAQSPRYKIIEKRQSVAFWCNPISGHATLYWYQQILGQGPKLLIQFQNNGVVDDSQLPKDRFSAERLKGVDSTLKIQPAKLEDSAVYLCASSLSPGGHTDTQYFGPGTRLTVL.

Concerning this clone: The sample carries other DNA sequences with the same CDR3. In DNA, the CDR3 is TGCGCCAGCAGCTTGGGGCTGGGGGGGAGTAATTCACCCCTCCACTTT. Its protein product is CASSLGLGGSNSPLHF. V and J are TRBV5-1 and TRBJ1-6; weak D call: TRBD1 (5 bases). The V gene's germline CDR1 is SGHRS and CDR2 YFSETQ. This CDR3 spans 16 amino acids. V was trimmed by 0 bases and J by 6 bases, leaving 13 bases between them.

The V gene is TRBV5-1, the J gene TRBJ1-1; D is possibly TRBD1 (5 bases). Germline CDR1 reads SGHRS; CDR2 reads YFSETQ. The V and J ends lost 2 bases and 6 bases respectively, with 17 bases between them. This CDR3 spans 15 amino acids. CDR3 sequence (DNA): TGCGCCAGCAGCTTCCGACAGAACGGAGACCCTGAAGCTTTCTTT. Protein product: CASSFRQNGDPEAFF.

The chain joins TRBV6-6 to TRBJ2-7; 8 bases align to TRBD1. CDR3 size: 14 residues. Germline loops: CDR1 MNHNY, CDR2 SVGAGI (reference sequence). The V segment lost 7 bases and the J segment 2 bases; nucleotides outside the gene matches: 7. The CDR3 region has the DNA TGTGCCAGCACCCAGGGGGCCCTGGCCTACGAGCAGTACTTC. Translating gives CASTQGALAYEQYF.

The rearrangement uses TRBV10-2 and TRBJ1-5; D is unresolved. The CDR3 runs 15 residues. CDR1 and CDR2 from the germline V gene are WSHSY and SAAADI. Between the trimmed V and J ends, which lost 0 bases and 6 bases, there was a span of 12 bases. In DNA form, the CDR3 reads TGCGCCAGCAGTGAGTCCCTCGGCCGTATTCAGCCCCAGCATTTT. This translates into CASSESLGRIQPQHF.

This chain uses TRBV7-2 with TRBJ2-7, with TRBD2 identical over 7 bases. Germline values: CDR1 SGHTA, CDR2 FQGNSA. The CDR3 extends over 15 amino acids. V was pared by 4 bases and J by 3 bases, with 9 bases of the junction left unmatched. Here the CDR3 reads CASSYGGSKVYEQYF. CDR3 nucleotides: TGTGCCAGCAGCTACGGGGGGTCTAAAGTCTACGAGCAGTACTTC.

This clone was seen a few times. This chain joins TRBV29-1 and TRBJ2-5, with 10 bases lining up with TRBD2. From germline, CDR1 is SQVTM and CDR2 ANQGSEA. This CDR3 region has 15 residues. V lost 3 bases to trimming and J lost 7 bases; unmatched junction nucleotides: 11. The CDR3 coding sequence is TGCAGCGTTGATGTTATAGCGGGGGGACTTGGGACCCAGTACTTC. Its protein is CSVDVIAGGLGTQYF.